This T cell receptor beta chain was sequenced during a study of T cell responses to AZD1222 COVID-19 vaccine. The study, taken as a whole, reports: Just 5 to 7 AZD1222 recipients were seropositive at baseline. The study found vaccine-associated CD4 TCRs spanning spike, dominant at 160-218 and 743-854.

CDR1 and CDR2 from the germline V gene are SGHRS and YFSETQ. The V and J ends lost 2 bases and 2 bases respectively, with 14 bases between them. CDR3 size: 15 residues. Only in-frame clones appear in the TCRdb table, and some are missing; sequencing was by immunoSEQ multiplex PCR. This sample carries approximately 120,000 clones, more than 70% of them seen once, and the ten largest clones take roughly 1.6%. Turning to this clone: As yet, its antigen is unknown.

This specimen consisted of peripheral blood, obtained on day 0 of AZD1222 vaccination. The TCR sequence derives from an adult in good health. This rearrangement joins TRBV5-1 to TRBJ2-7, with D unresolved. CDR3 in DNA: TGCGCCAGCAGCTTAGCGCCAGAAACAGCCTACGAGCAGTACTTC. It codes for CASSLAPETAYEQYF. The whole variable domain, filled in from reference TRBV5-1 and TRBJ2-7, reads KAGVTQTPRYLIKTRGQQVTLSCSPISGHRSVSWYQQTPGQGLQFLFEYFSETQRNKGNFPGRFSGRQFSNSRSEMNVSTLELGDSALYLCASSLAPETAYEQYFGPGTRLTVT.